Below, 4 T cell receptor beta chains from the same sample are listed, as sequenced in a study of graft-versus-host responses after intestinal transplantation. Clones were sequenced by immunoSEQ multiplex PCR, and TCRdb holds only the in-frame ones, with some missing. The profile shows around 71,000 clones, just under 95% of them singletons. The input for sequencing was bone marrow, taken 734 days after intestinal transplantation. The receptors derive from a human patient who received an intestinal transplant, so some T cells may come from the graft donor.

V usage is TRBV6-1 and J usage is TRBJ1-2; D not certain. This CDR3 region has 14 residues. V was pared by 7 bases and J by 5 bases, with 17 bases between. Germline V gene lookup returns CDR1 MNHNS and CDR2 SASEGT. CDR3 residues: CASIPLYDAYGYTF. The CDR3 region has the DNA TGTGCCAGCATCCCCCTATATGATGCGTATGGCTACACCTTC.

The chain has TRBV21-1 and TRBJ1-6. TRBV21-1 is a recognized pseudogene. CDR3 length: 18 residues. DNA for the CDR3: TGTGCCAGCAGCATTCCACCGCGAGGGAGCCCGTTTAATTCACCCCTCCACTTT. This encodes CASSIPPRGSPFNSPLHF.

J is TRBJ2-5 and V is TRBV10-3, with D possibly TRBD1 on 6 matching bases. CDR3 length: 13 residues. Germline CDR1 reads ENHRY; CDR2 reads SYGVKD. The V end was cut by 6 bases, the J end by 1 base, with 9 bases between. CDR3 in DNA: TGTGCCATCAGCCTGACAGGCCAAGAGACCCAGTACTTC. It translates to CAISLTGQETQYF.

The CDR3: CASSKTGTGQPQHF. The CDR3 nucleotides are TGTGCCAGCAGCAAGACAGGTACTGGGCAGCCCCAGCATTTT. V is TRBV27 and J is TRBJ1-5; D may be TRBD1 (6 bases). V was trimmed by 6 bases and J by 7 bases, leaving 16 bases between them. This CDR3 is built from 14 residues. Germline V lookup: CDR1 MNHEY, CDR2 SMNVEV (reference sequence).